These T cell receptor beta chains were read from a single sample in a study of control samples from healthy donors and cancer patients. Assay: immunoSEQ multiplex PCR; the TCRdb copy retains only in-frame clones and omits some. The sample has roughly 450,000 clones, 75% to 95% seen once. Material: PBMCs. These receptors were obtained from a middle-aged man with head and neck cancer. Both conserved end residues are part of each CDR3. The D gene is left open where the match is weak.

d_call	v_call	j_call	cdr3_length	cdr3_nt	cdr3_aa
NA	TRBV20-1	TRBJ2-5	11	TGCAGTGCCGCGGGTAGGGAGACCCAGTACTTC	CSAAGRETQYF
TRBD1	TRBV7-2	TRBJ2-7	14	TGTGCCAGCAGCCCCCGGGACAGGTCCTACGAGCAGTACTTC	CASSPRDRSYEQYF
NA	TRBV10-3	TRBJ1-3	14	TGTGCCATCAGTACAGGGTACTCTGGAAACACCATATATTTT	CAISTGYSGNTIYF
NA	TRBV2	TRBJ1-1	15	TGTGCCAGCACCCTTCGGAGGGGCCAGGGGACTGAAGCTTTCTTT	CASTLRRGQGTEAFF
TRBD1	TRBV9	TRBJ2-5	15	TGTGCCAGCAGCTCGAACATACAGGGGACGGAGACCCAGTACTTC	CASSSNIQGTETQYF
NA	TRBV9	TRBJ1-1	17	TGTGCCAGCAGCCCACACGGGACCGGCGGCATGAACACTGAAGCTTTCTTT	CASSPHGTGGMNTEAFF
NA	TRBV5-8	TRBJ2-7	13	TGTGCCAGCAGCTTGGGCAACTCCTACGAGCAGTACTTC	CASSLGNSYEQYF
NA	TRBV7-9	TRBJ2-7	13	TGTGCCAGCGTACGGGGGGCCGACTACGAGCAGTACTTC	CASVRGADYEQYF
NA	TRBV5-4	TRBJ2-3	17	TGTGCCAGCAGCTTGGCCGTTTCAGGGGTGGGCACAGATACGCAGTATTTT	CASSLAVSGVGTDTQYF
NA	TRBV20-1	TRBJ1-2	10	TGCAGTGCTAGAAGATATGGCTACACCTTC	CSARRYGYTF
TRBD1	TRBV19	TRBJ2-7	14	TGTGCCACCACGGACAGGGAGAGGTCCTACGAGCAGTACTTC	CATTDRERSYEQYF
TRBD1	TRBV5-1	TRBJ1-1	16	TGCGCCAGCATGGCAGGGGGTGCCCTCATGAACACTGAAGCTTTCTTT	CASMAGGALMNTEAFF
NA	TRBV28	TRBJ1-2	15	TGTGCCAGCAGCTTGGGGGCAGGGGCTAGATATGGCTACACCTTC	CASSLGAGARYGYTF
NA	TRBV11-3	TRBJ2-2	17	TGTGCCAGCAGCTTAGATCATCAGGGCCGGGGCACCGGGGAGCTGTTTTTT	CASSLDHQGRGTGELFF
NA	TRBV6-5	TRBJ1-1	14	TGTGCCAGCACTACGCAAGGAGGGGTCACTGAAGCTTTCTTT	CASTTQGGVTEAFF
TRBD1	TRBV30	TRBJ1-5	15	TGTGCCTGGAGTCCCCCGGACAGGGGGCTTCAGCCCCAGCATTTT	CAWSPPDRGLQPQHF
NA	TRBV19	TRBJ1-2	13	TGTGCCAGTACCGAGGGACCGTTCTATGGCTACACCTTC	CASTEGPFYGYTF
TRBD1	TRBV29-1	TRBJ2-3	14	TGCAGCGTTGCGGGACAGGGGGCGACAGATACGCAGTATTTT	CSVAGQGATDTQYF
NA	TRBV24-1	TRBJ1-1	13	TGTGCCACCCGATACAGTGAGAACACTGAAGCTTTCTTT	CATRYSENTEAFF
TRBD1	TRBV19	TRBJ1-1	14	TGTGCCAGTAGTCGACAGGGTGAGAGCACTGAAGCTTTCTTT	CASSRQGESTEAFF
NA	TRBV28	TRBJ2-6	15	TGTGCCAGCAGTTTATCCCTTTCTGGGGCCAACGTCCTGACTTTC	CASSLSLSGANVLTF